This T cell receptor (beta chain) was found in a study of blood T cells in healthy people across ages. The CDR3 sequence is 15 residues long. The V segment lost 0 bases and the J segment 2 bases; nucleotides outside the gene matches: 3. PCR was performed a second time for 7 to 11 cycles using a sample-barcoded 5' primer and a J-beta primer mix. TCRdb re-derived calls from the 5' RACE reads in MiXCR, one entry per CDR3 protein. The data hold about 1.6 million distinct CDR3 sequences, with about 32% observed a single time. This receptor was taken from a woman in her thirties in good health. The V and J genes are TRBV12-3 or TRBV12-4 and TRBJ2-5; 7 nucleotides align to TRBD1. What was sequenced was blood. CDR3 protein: CASSLAGQLQETQYF. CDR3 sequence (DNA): TGTGCCAGCAGTTTAGCGGGACAGCTACAAGAGACCCAGTACTTC.